Listed below are T cell receptor beta chains from one sample, sequenced in a study of T cell changes during pregnancy in multiple sclerosis. Only in-frame clones appear in the TCRdb table, and some are missing; sequencing was by immunoSEQ multiplex PCR. The sample consists of over 25,000 clones, roughly 91% of them appearing once. The sample in question was CD8+ T cells from peripheral blood mononuclear cells, obtained in the second trimester of pregnancy. These receptor sequences come from a female donor in good health, enrolled as a control in a pregnancy study. Both conserved end residues are part of each CDR3. The D gene is left open where the match is weak. Not every row has a clone size; where given, it reads once, few, many or a size class.

j_call: TRBJ2-3; d_call: TRBD1; v_call: TRBV25-1; clone_size: -; cdr3_length: 16; cdr3_aa: CASSGQGEINTDTQYF; cdr3_nt: TGTGCCAGCAGTGGACAGGGGGAGATTAACACAGATACGCAGTATTTT
j_call: TRBJ1-1; d_call: TRBD1; v_call: TRBV9; clone_size: -; cdr3_length: 16; cdr3_aa: CASSVGDRNMNTEAFF; cdr3_nt: TGTGCCAGCAGCGTAGGGGACAGAAACATGAACACTGAAGCTTTCTTT
j_call: TRBJ1-2; d_call: -; v_call: TRBV28; clone_size: -; cdr3_length: 15; cdr3_aa: CASSQAREDLYGYTF; cdr3_nt: TGTGCCAGCAGTCAGGCAAGGGAGGACCTCTATGGCTACACCTTC
j_call: TRBJ1-2; d_call: TRBD1; v_call: TRBV7-3; clone_size: -; cdr3_length: 17; cdr3_aa: CASRSGTGGFVFGGYTF; cdr3_nt: TGTGCCAGCAGATCCGGGACAGGGGGATTTGTTTTCGGTGGCTACACCTTC
j_call: TRBJ1-1; d_call: -; v_call: TRBV5-6; clone_size: -; cdr3_length: 14; cdr3_aa: CASSLGGANTEAFF; cdr3_nt: TGTGCCAGCAGCCTCGGGGGAGCAAACACTGAAGCTTTCTTT
j_call: TRBJ2-1; d_call: -; v_call: TRBV19; clone_size: -; cdr3_length: 15; cdr3_aa: CATKEEPYSYNEQFF; cdr3_nt: TGTGCCACCAAAGAGGAACCTTACTCCTACAATGAGCAGTTCTTC
j_call: TRBJ2-7; d_call: -; v_call: TRBV6-5; clone_size: -; cdr3_length: 15; cdr3_aa: CASSYSGPGIYEQYF; cdr3_nt: TGTGCCAGCAGTTACTCGGGTCCAGGTATCTACGAGCAGTACTTC
j_call: TRBJ1-1; d_call: -; v_call: TRBV6-5; clone_size: -; cdr3_length: 14; cdr3_aa: CASSYERHWTEAFF; cdr3_nt: TGTGCCAGCAGTTACGAGAGACATTGGACTGAAGCTTTCTTT
j_call: TRBJ2-1; d_call: TRBD1; v_call: TRBV15; clone_size: -; cdr3_length: 15; cdr3_aa: CATSSGTGGGNEQFF; cdr3_nt: TGTGCCACCAGCAGTGGGACAGGGGGTGGCAATGAGCAGTTCTTC
j_call: TRBJ2-1; d_call: TRBD1; v_call: TRBV5-6; clone_size: -; cdr3_length: 15; cdr3_aa: CASSLGQGAGNEQFF; cdr3_nt: TGTGCCAGCAGCCTGGGACAGGGGGCCGGGAATGAGCAGTTCTTC
j_call: TRBJ1-6; d_call: -; v_call: TRBV27; clone_size: -; cdr3_length: 18; cdr3_aa: CASSLREGSSSYNSPLHF; cdr3_nt: TGTGCCAGCAGTTTAAGGGAGGGGTCCAGCTCCTATAATTCACCCCTCCACTTT
j_call: TRBJ2-5; d_call: -; v_call: TRBV6-5; clone_size: -; cdr3_length: 15; cdr3_aa: CASSYSPGVGETQYF; cdr3_nt: TGTGCCAGCAGTTACTCACCCGGGGTTGGAGAGACCCAGTACTTC
j_call: TRBJ2-1; d_call: -; v_call: TRBV4-3; clone_size: few; cdr3_length: 14; cdr3_aa: CASSQGAGRNEQFF; cdr3_nt: TGCGCCAGCAGCCAAGGGGCAGGGAGGAATGAGCAGTTCTTC
j_call: TRBJ1-1; d_call: -; v_call: TRBV19; clone_size: -; cdr3_length: 15; cdr3_aa: CASSPPGWRNTEAFF; cdr3_nt: TGTGCCAGTAGTCCCCCGGGGTGGAGAAACACTGAAGCTTTCTTT
j_call: TRBJ1-1; d_call: -; v_call: TRBV7-9; clone_size: once; cdr3_length: 15; cdr3_aa: CASSFSDSRATEAFF; cdr3_nt: TGTGCCAGCAGCTTTTCCGACAGCCGTGCCACTGAAGCTTTCTTT
j_call: TRBJ1-5; d_call: -; v_call: TRBV19; clone_size: -; cdr3_length: 12; cdr3_aa: CASWEGGQPQHF; cdr3_nt: TGTGCCAGTTGGGAGGGGGGTCAGCCCCAGCATTTT
j_call: TRBJ2-7; d_call: TRBD1; v_call: TRBV19; clone_size: -; cdr3_length: 15; cdr3_aa: CASSADRDSYYEQYF; cdr3_nt: TGTGCCAGTAGTGCGGATAGGGACAGTTACTACGAGCAGTACTTC
j_call: TRBJ1-1; d_call: -; v_call: TRBV5-4; clone_size: -; cdr3_length: 15; cdr3_aa: CASSPGWGQNTEAFF; cdr3_nt: TGTGCCAGCAGCCCGGGTTGGGGACAGAACACTGAAGCTTTCTTT
j_call: TRBJ1-1; d_call: -; v_call: TRBV9; clone_size: -; cdr3_length: 15; cdr3_aa: CASDRATGNRAEAFF; cdr3_nt: TGTGCCAGCGACCGAGCTACAGGGAATCGCGCTGAAGCTTTCTTT
j_call: TRBJ2-1; d_call: TRBD2; v_call: TRBV6-1; clone_size: -; cdr3_length: 14; cdr3_aa: CASTQPGGYNEQFF; cdr3_nt: TGTGCCAGCACCCAACCGGGGGGCTACAATGAGCAGTTCTTC
j_call: TRBJ1-4; d_call: -; v_call: TRBV7-2; clone_size: -; cdr3_length: 14; cdr3_aa: CASSSWGEGEKLFF; cdr3_nt: TGTGCCAGCAGCTCCTGGGGGGAGGGGGAAAAACTGTTTTTT
j_call: TRBJ2-7; d_call: -; v_call: TRBV19; clone_size: -; cdr3_length: 15; cdr3_aa: CASSTLVGLAYEQYF; cdr3_nt: TGTGCCAGTAGTACCCTGGTGGGGCTCGCCTACGAGCAGTACTTC
j_call: TRBJ2-3; d_call: -; v_call: TRBV9; clone_size: -; cdr3_length: 16; cdr3_aa: CASSATKTASTDTQYF; cdr3_nt: TGTGCCAGCAGCGCGACAAAGACAGCGAGCACAGATACGCAGTATTTT
j_call: TRBJ1-1; d_call: -; v_call: TRBV30; clone_size: -; cdr3_length: 12; cdr3_aa: CASWGRGTEAFF; cdr3_nt: TGTGCCTCATGGGGAAGGGGCACTGAAGCTTTCTTT
j_call: TRBJ2-5; d_call: TRBD2; v_call: TRBV7-9; clone_size: -; cdr3_length: 16; cdr3_aa: CASSKPASGETETQYF; cdr3_nt: TGTGCCAGCAGCAAGCCTGCTAGCGGGGAGACGGAGACCCAGTACTTC
j_call: TRBJ2-6; d_call: -; v_call: TRBV9; clone_size: -; cdr3_length: 17; cdr3_aa: CASSPRTVRSGANVLTF; cdr3_nt: TGTGCCAGCAGCCCACGGACAGTCCGCTCTGGGGCCAACGTCCTGACTTTC
j_call: TRBJ1-2; d_call: TRBD1; v_call: TRBV27; clone_size: -; cdr3_length: 14; cdr3_aa: CASSFGRGLVGYTF; cdr3_nt: TGTGCCAGCAGTTTCGGCAGGGGGCTGGTCGGCTACACCTTC
j_call: TRBJ1-1; d_call: -; v_call: TRBV5-1; clone_size: -; cdr3_length: 14; cdr3_aa: CASSSQDLNTEAFF; cdr3_nt: TGCGCCAGCAGCTCACAGGATTTGAACACTGAAGCTTTCTTT
j_call: TRBJ2-1; d_call: -; v_call: TRBV5-1; clone_size: -; cdr3_length: 14; cdr3_aa: CASSLDADYNEQFF; cdr3_nt: TGCGCCAGCAGCTTGGACGCAGACTACAATGAGCAGTTCTTC
j_call: TRBJ2-6; d_call: -; v_call: TRBV2; clone_size: -; cdr3_length: 16; cdr3_aa: CASSGDKSSGANVLTF; cdr3_nt: TGTGCCAGCAGTGGGGACAAAAGCTCTGGGGCCAACGTCCTGACTTTC
j_call: TRBJ1-2; d_call: TRBD1; v_call: TRBV4-1; clone_size: -; cdr3_length: 17; cdr3_aa: CASSENPGTGGGYGYTF; cdr3_nt: TGCGCCAGCAGCGAAAACCCCGGGACAGGGGGCGGCTATGGCTACACCTTC
j_call: TRBJ2-7; d_call: TRBD1; v_call: TRBV5-1; clone_size: -; cdr3_length: 16; cdr3_aa: CASSLAAGQGGNEQYF; cdr3_nt: TGCGCCAGCAGCTTGGCCGCGGGACAGGGGGGAAACGAGCAGTACTTC
j_call: TRBJ1-2; d_call: -; v_call: TRBV7-9; clone_size: -; cdr3_length: 14; cdr3_aa: CASSLPGTPYGYTF; cdr3_nt: TGTGCCAGCAGCTTACCGGGGACACCTTACGGCTACACCTTC
j_call: TRBJ2-7; d_call: TRBD2; v_call: TRBV7-6; clone_size: -; cdr3_length: 15; cdr3_aa: CASSPGLARTYEQYF; cdr3_nt: TGTGCCAGCAGCCCGGGACTAGCGAGGACCTACGAGCAGTACTTC
j_call: TRBJ1-3; d_call: TRBD1; v_call: TRBV5-6; clone_size: -; cdr3_length: 16; cdr3_aa: CASSLTPTGVGNTIYF; cdr3_nt: TGTGCCAGCAGCTTAACCCCGACAGGGGTCGGAAACACCATATATTTT
j_call: TRBJ2-3; d_call: -; v_call: TRBV7-9; clone_size: -; cdr3_length: 15; cdr3_aa: CASSSSYTSTDTQYF; cdr3_nt: TGTGCCAGCAGCTCGTCGTATACTAGCACAGATACGCAGTATTTT
j_call: TRBJ2-7; d_call: TRBD2; v_call: TRBV5-4; clone_size: -; cdr3_length: 14; cdr3_aa: CASSRGVGEYEQYF; cdr3_nt: TGTGCCAGCAGCCGGGGGGTGGGAGAATACGAGCAGTACTTC
j_call: TRBJ1-5; d_call: TRBD1; v_call: TRBV4-3; clone_size: -; cdr3_length: 15; cdr3_aa: CASSQDHRGDQPQHF; cdr3_nt: TGCGCCAGCAGCCAAGACCACAGGGGTGATCAGCCCCAGCATTTT
j_call: TRBJ2-3; d_call: -; v_call: TRBV19; clone_size: -; cdr3_length: 13; cdr3_aa: CASEKAEGDTQYF; cdr3_nt: TGTGCCAGCGAAAAGGCGGAGGGAGATACGCAGTATTTT
j_call: TRBJ2-7; d_call: -; v_call: TRBV13; clone_size: -; cdr3_length: 17; cdr3_aa: CASSSRTARGDSYEQYF; cdr3_nt: TGTGCCAGCAGCTCCAGGACGGCGAGAGGGGACTCCTACGAGCAGTACTTC
j_call: TRBJ1-5; d_call: -; v_call: TRBV2; clone_size: once; cdr3_length: 15; cdr3_aa: CASSRSEGGNQPQHF; cdr3_nt: TGTGCCAGCAGTCGTTCGGAAGGGGGCAATCAGCCCCAGCATTTT
j_call: TRBJ2-7; d_call: -; v_call: TRBV14; clone_size: -; cdr3_length: 15; cdr3_aa: CASSQGDTSTYEQYF; cdr3_nt: TGTGCCAGCAGCCAAGGGGACACGTCGACCTACGAGCAGTACTTC
j_call: TRBJ2-1; d_call: TRBD2; v_call: TRBV2; clone_size: -; cdr3_length: 17; cdr3_aa: CASSSNHGGSSYNEQFF; cdr3_nt: TGTGCCAGCAGTTCGAACCATGGCGGGAGCTCCTACAATGAGCAGTTCTTC
j_call: TRBJ2-5; d_call: -; v_call: TRBV7-2; clone_size: -; cdr3_length: 13; cdr3_aa: CASSSGAEETQYF; cdr3_nt: TGTGCCAGCAGCTCTGGGGCGGAAGAGACCCAGTACTTC
j_call: TRBJ2-7; d_call: TRBD2; v_call: TRBV16; clone_size: -; cdr3_length: 16; cdr3_aa: CASSQSEGLAGTEQYF; cdr3_nt: TGTGCCAGCAGCCAATCGGAGGGGCTAGCGGGGACCGAGCAGTACTTC
j_call: TRBJ1-6; d_call: -; v_call: TRBV5-6; clone_size: -; cdr3_length: 14; cdr3_aa: CASNPRSYNSPLHF; cdr3_nt: TGTGCCAGCAACCCGCGGTCCTATAATTCACCCCTCCACTTT
j_call: TRBJ1-2; d_call: -; v_call: TRBV2; clone_size: -; cdr3_length: 17; cdr3_aa: CASTLRRGILDGYGYTF; cdr3_nt: TGTGCCAGCACCCTGAGACGGGGGATCCTGGATGGCTATGGCTACACCTTC
j_call: TRBJ1-1; d_call: -; v_call: TRBV7-3; clone_size: few; cdr3_length: 14; cdr3_aa: CASSLLGGGTEAFF; cdr3_nt: TGTGCCAGCAGCTTACTCGGGGGAGGGACTGAAGCTTTCTTT
j_call: TRBJ1-6; d_call: -; v_call: TRBV6-5; clone_size: -; cdr3_length: 15; cdr3_aa: CASRVGQNYNSPLHF; cdr3_nt: TGTGCCAGCAGGGTCGGACAGAACTATAATTCACCCCTCCACTTT
j_call: TRBJ2-3; d_call: TRBD2; v_call: TRBV10-1; clone_size: -; cdr3_length: 14; cdr3_aa: CASLAGGRTDTQYF; cdr3_nt: TGCGCCAGCCTAGCGGGGGGGAGGACAGATACGCAGTATTTT
j_call: TRBJ2-1; d_call: TRBD2; v_call: TRBV7-6; clone_size: -; cdr3_length: 15; cdr3_aa: CASSATSGGDNEQFF; cdr3_nt: TGTGCCAGCAGCGCGACTAGCGGGGGAGACAATGAGCAGTTCTTC
j_call: TRBJ1-3; d_call: -; v_call: TRBV27; clone_size: once; cdr3_length: 14; cdr3_aa: CASSYTGRGNTIYF; cdr3_nt: TGTGCCAGCAGTTATACAGGGCGAGGAAACACCATATATTTT
j_call: TRBJ2-2; d_call: TRBD2; v_call: TRBV30; clone_size: few; cdr3_length: 15; cdr3_aa: CAWRGLAGDTGELFF; cdr3_nt: TGTGCCTGGAGAGGACTAGCGGGGGACACCGGGGAGCTGTTTTTT
j_call: TRBJ2-1; d_call: -; v_call: TRBV13; clone_size: -; cdr3_length: 12; cdr3_aa: CASSEDRGEQFF; cdr3_nt: TGTGCCAGCAGTGAGGACCGGGGTGAGCAGTTCTTC
j_call: TRBJ2-1; d_call: -; v_call: TRBV27; clone_size: -; cdr3_length: 15; cdr3_aa: CASSFDSESYNEQFF; cdr3_nt: TGTGCCAGCAGTTTTGACAGCGAGTCCTACAATGAGCAGTTCTTC
j_call: TRBJ1-2; d_call: TRBD1; v_call: TRBV30; clone_size: -; cdr3_length: 19; cdr3_aa: CAWSVWALRDRETEGGYTF; cdr3_nt: TGTGCCTGGAGTGTATGGGCCCTCCGGGACAGGGAAACGGAGGGTGGCTACACCTTC